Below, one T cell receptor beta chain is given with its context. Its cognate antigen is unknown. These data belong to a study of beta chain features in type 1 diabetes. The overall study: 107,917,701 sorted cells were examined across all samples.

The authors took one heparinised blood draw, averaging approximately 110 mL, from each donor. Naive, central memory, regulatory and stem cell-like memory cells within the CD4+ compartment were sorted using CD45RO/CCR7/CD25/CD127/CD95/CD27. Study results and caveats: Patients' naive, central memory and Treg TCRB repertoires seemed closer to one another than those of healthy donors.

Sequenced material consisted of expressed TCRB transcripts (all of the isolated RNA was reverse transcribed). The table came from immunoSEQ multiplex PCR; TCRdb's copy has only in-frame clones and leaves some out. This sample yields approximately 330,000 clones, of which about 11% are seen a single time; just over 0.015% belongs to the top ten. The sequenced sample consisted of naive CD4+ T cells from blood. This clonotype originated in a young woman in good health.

The chain's CDR3 is CASTLWQGTDTQYF. The CDR3, as DNA: TGTGCCAGCACCCTGTGGCAGGGAACAGATACGCAGTATTTT. This chain joins TRBV28 and TRBJ2-3; D might be TRBD1 (5 bases). The CDR3 contains 14 residues. Germline V CDR1 and CDR2: MDHEN, SYDVKM. Trimming stripped 7 bases from V and 3 bases from J, with 14 bases between.